This TCR beta chain was identified during a study of memory CD8 T cells in hepatitis C reinfection. Study as a whole: Late or post reinfection samples were taken 12 to 24 weeks after detection.

Time point denoted: late/post reinfection, 12 to 24 weeks after detection. TCR sequencing was done directly ex vivo on sorted cells, without expansion in vitro. The repertoire was sequenced with immunoSEQ multiplex PCR; TCRdb's copy has only in-frame clones and lacks some. The table lists about 43,000 clones, 89% of them singletons. Sequenced input: naive CD8+ T cells sorted from blood. This TCR came from a man between 18 and 29 years old with hepatitis C virus infection.

The CDR3 region has the DNA TGTGCCAGCAGTTTCCTAGCGGGGGGGCCGCCGGAGACCCAGTACTTC. It is translated as CASSFLAGGPPETQYF. The V call is TRBV28, the J call TRBJ2-5; TRBD2 agrees at 12 bases. This CDR3 spans 16 amino acids. In germline, CDR1 is MDHEN, CDR2 SYDVKM. Germline trimming cut 3 bases from V and 5 bases from J; bases unmatched to any gene: 7.